The clone carrying this T cell receptor beta chain was seen a single time. Its antigen is not identified. 13 Jbeta primers and 60 Vbeta primers were used for the PCR. Repertoires were generated with immunoSEQ multiplex PCR, while TCRdb's copy carries only in-frame clones and drops some. The sample carries over 150,000 clones, around four fifths recorded once. Donors showed nominal health when sampled, although they likely had unrecorded immune exposures. The sample comes from a study of cytomegalovirus exposure and HLA in healthy donors. Whole-study findings and limits: In a later analysis, an Asian-associated ancestry cluster reportedly showed fewer N-insertions than the roughly 710-donor mean.

CDR1 is KGHSH, CDR2 LQKENI, per germline. V dropped 4 bases and J dropped 0 bases, with 13 bases sitting between them. The CDR3 contains 17 residues. The V and J genes are TRBV18 and TRBJ1-6; D remains ambiguous. The origin of this receptor is a woman aged 45-65 years in good health and CMV-seronegative. Sequenced material: PBMCs. For the CDR3, the DNA is TGTGCCAGCTCACGGACGGGGTTAAGCTCCTATAATTCACCCCTCCACTTT. This translates into CASSRTGLSSYNSPLHF. Based on the CDR3 plus reference TRBV18 and TRBJ1-6, the full variable domain is NAGVMQNPRHLVRRRGQEARLRCSPMKGHSHVYWYRQLPEEGLKFMVYLQKENIIDESGMPKERFSAEFPKEGPSILRIQQVVRGDSAAYFCASSRTGLSSYNSPLHFGNGTRLTVT.